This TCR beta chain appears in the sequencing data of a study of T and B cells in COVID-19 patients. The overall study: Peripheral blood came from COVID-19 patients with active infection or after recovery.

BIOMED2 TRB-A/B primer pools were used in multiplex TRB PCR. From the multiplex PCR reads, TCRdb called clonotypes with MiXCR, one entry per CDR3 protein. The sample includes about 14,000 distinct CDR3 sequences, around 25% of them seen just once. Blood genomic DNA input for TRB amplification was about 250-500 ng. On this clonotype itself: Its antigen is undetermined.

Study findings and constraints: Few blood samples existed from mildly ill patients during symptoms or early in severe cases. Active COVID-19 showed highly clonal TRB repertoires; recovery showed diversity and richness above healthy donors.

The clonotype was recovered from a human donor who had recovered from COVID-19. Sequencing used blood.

In nucleotides, the CDR3 is TGTGCCAGCAGCTTAGTAGCGGACAGGTCATTTGACGGCGAGCAGTACTTC. Encoded protein: CASSLVADRSFDGEQYF. This chain connects TRBV7-9 to TRBJ2-7; weak D call: TRBD1 (7 bases). Germline V gene lookup returns CDR1 SEHNR and CDR2 FQNEAQ (reference sequence). There are 17 residues in the CDR3. Deletions cut 1 base from V and 6 bases from J, with 22 bases between.